The entry below describes one TCR beta chain. Its antigen remains unidentified. TCRdb's table, derived via immunoSEQ multiplex PCR, lists solely in-frame clones and lacks some. This sample has around 600,000 clones, with approximately 97% found just once. This sample is part of a study of shared clonotypes between healthy human individuals. Study observations and caveats: Sampling involved blood alone; tissue repertoires likely differ.

Naive CD45RA+ and memory CD45RA-negative subsets were split from CD4+ cells. Sequences were obtained from naive CD4+ T cells sorted from blood. Specified subset: CD45RA+ positively selected. The receptor comes from a woman in her 30s in good health.

The CDR3 loop is CSISVEVGYGYTF. For the CDR3, the DNA is TGCAGCATTTCTGTCGAGGTCGGCTATGGCTACACCTTC. V and J are TRBV29-1 and TRBJ1-2, with D unresolved. The V gene lost 8 bases and the J gene lost 4 bases, with 17 bases spanning the gap. The germline V gene has CDR1 SQVTM and CDR2 ANQGSEA. The CDR3 runs 13 residues.